This TCR beta chain appears in the sequencing data of a study of PD-1 blockade in classical Hodgkin lymphoma. General study points: Reported findings placed baseline TCR diversity lower in newly diagnosed patients (compared with healthy donors).

Every patient relapsed after autologous stem cell transplantation, and brentuximab vedotin exposure varied. Under best response, outcomes were complete response, partial response or progressive disease. This clone came up once. What it binds is not known. V was cut by 0 bases and J by 7 bases, with 13 bases left in between. CDR1 and CDR2 from the germline V gene are ENHRY and SYGVKD. The CDR3 extends over 16 amino acids. Produced via immunoSEQ multiplex PCR; TCRdb's table is partial and in-frame only. The sample has 95,000 to 100,000 clones; about 89% are singletons. Sequenced here: peripheral blood mononuclear cells (PBMCs), sampled before the second cycle of nivolumab. This chain links TRBV10-3 with TRBJ1-6; a weak D match, TRBD1 (6 bases). The receptor comes from a human donor with classical Hodgkin lymphoma. The CDR3 sequence is CAISESTGGVNSPLHF. For the CDR3, the DNA is TGTGCCATCAGTGAGTCGACGGGGGGCGTCAATTCACCCCTCCACTTT.